This T cell receptor (beta chain) was captured in a study of T cells in localized non-small cell lung cancer. Study observations and caveats: One tumor region alone was sequenced, and heterogeneity therefore remains possible.

The uninvolved lung lay at least 2 cm from the tumor margin and lacked atypia. Details on this clone: Its antigen is not identified.

Produced via immunoSEQ multiplex PCR; TCRdb's table is partial and in-frame only. Among 1,500 to 2,000 clones, under 25% were seen once, and the ten largest hold approximately 11%. Trimming removed 5 bases from V and 1 base from J, with 11 bases in between. The CDR3 sequence is 15 residues long. Germline V gene lookup returns CDR1 MDHEN and CDR2 SYDVKM. The TCR was taken from an older female donor with stage I lung adenocarcinoma. The starting material was normal lung tissue next to the tumor, obtained before any cancer treatment. The chain couples TRBV28 to TRBJ2-2; D gene ambiguous. The CDR3 DNA reads as TGTGCCAGCAGTGCCCAAAGACTGAACACCGGGGAGCTGTTTTTT. The encoded protein is CASSAQRLNTGELFF.